The 27 T cell receptor beta chains below all came from one sample that was sequenced in a study of low-dose radiotherapy and immunotherapy resistance in tumors. Primers targeting TRAV and TRBV primed first-strand cDNA, covering alpha and beta chains. Amplification of TCRs used a constant-region primer and V-primer adapter for approximately 19 PCR cycles. TCRdb reanalysed the reads using MiXCR and keeps one entry per CDR3 protein. The table shows tens of thousands of distinct CDR3 sequences, with more than 25% occurring only once. The time point is: before trial treatment. The starting material was PBMCs, obtained before treatment. These receptors all come from a female donor with ovarian cancer.

In this sample, this clonotype turned up a few times. This likely reflects a read error, since a far larger clone is one base away. The V call is TRBV5-6, the J call TRBJ2-1; a weak D match, TRBD2 (5 bases). CDR1 is SGHDT, CDR2 YYEEEE, per germline. V lost 2 bases, J lost 10 bases, and 16 bases lay in between. This CDR3 contains 14 residues. DNA of the CDR3: TGTGCCAGCAGCTTTGTGGCGACGGGATACGAGCAGTTCTTC. Amino acid sequence: CASSFVATGYEQFF.

This clonotype was detected ten times or more. V is TRBV10-3 and J is TRBJ2-7, with D unresolved. CDR1 is ENHRY, CDR2 SYGVKD, per germline. Trimming left V 2 bases short and J 0 bases short, with 2 bases between. The CDR3 extends over 12 amino acids. The chain's CDR3 is CAISESSYEQYF. CDR3 coding DNA: TGTGCCATCAGTGAGAGCTCCTACGAGCAGTACTTC.

This clonotype has a count of ten or more. J is TRBJ1-1 and V is TRBV5-1; D perhaps matches TRBD1 (6 bases). Trimming removed 2 bases from V and 5 bases from J, with 13 bases in between. This CDR3 has 14 amino acids. Looked up from germline, CDR1 is SGHRS and CDR2 is YFSETQ. The CDR3 coding sequence is TGCGCCAGCAGCTTCCGGGGGCTGAGGACTGAAGCTTTCTTT. This gives the protein CASSFRGLRTEAFF.

This clonotype was seen ten or more times. This chain links TRBV5-1 with TRBJ2-5, with D uncertain. Germline CDR1 reads SGHRS; CDR2 reads YFSETQ. Between the trimmed V and J ends, which lost 4 bases and 2 bases, there was a span of 6 bases. The CDR3 runs to 12 residues. The CDR3 DNA follows: TGCGCCAGCAGCCAATTTCAAGAGACCCAGTACTTC. Translated: CASSQFQETQYF.

This clonotype has ten or more counts. The chain carries TRBV19 and TRBJ2-1; 9 positions match TRBD2. CDR3 size: 13 residues. V trimming: 1 base; J trimming: 13 bases; junction bases outside the gene matches: 5. Germline V gene data show CDR1 as LNHDA and CDR2 as SQIVND (reference sequence). DNA for the CDR3: TGTGCCAGTAGTATAGGGCTAGCGGGATTCCAGTTCTTC. Amino acid sequence: CASSIGLAGFQFF.

At least ten counts were recorded for this clonotype. The V call is TRBV19, the J call TRBJ2-5; D is uncertain. The germline V and J ends were trimmed by 6 bases and 1 base, with 15 bases remaining between them. CDR3 size: 15 residues. Germline CDR1 reads LNHDA; CDR2 reads SQIVND (reference sequence). The chain's CDR3 is CASRPNPWGQETQYF. CDR3 nucleotide sequence: TGTGCCAGTAGACCCAACCCATGGGGCCAAGAGACCCAGTACTTC.

The J gene is TRBJ2-1, the V gene TRBV3-1, with TRBD2 matching over 9 bases. The CDR3 consists of 17 residues. Germline V gene sequence: CDR1 LGHDT, CDR2 YNNKEL (reference sequence). Trimming at V came to 4 bases and at J to 6 bases, leaving 13 bases not matched to a gene. CDR3 amino acids: CASSRTLQTSGPNEQFF. Written as DNA, the CDR3 is TGTGCCAGCAGCCGAACCCTTCAGACTAGCGGTCCCAATGAGCAGTTCTTC.

This chain links TRBV20-1 with TRBJ2-1; 8 bases align to TRBD1. Germline trimming cut 1 base from V and 5 bases from J; bases unmatched to any gene: 7. Germline assignment: CDR1 DFQATT and CDR2 SNEGSKA (reference sequence). The CDR3 contains 15 residues. CDR3 residues: CSARVGQAWNNEQFF. Written as DNA, the CDR3 is TGCAGTGCTAGAGTGGGACAGGCTTGGAACAATGAGCAGTTCTTC.

This clonotype was picked up many times. The V and J genes are TRBV28 and TRBJ2-7; D is unresolved. CDR1 is MDHEN, CDR2 SYDVKM, per germline. V lost 2 bases, J lost 6 bases, and 14 bases lay in between. The CDR3 covers 14 residues. The CDR3 DNA reads as TGTGCCAGCAGTTTAGCCGGACGGGCCTCCGAGCAGTACTTC. Its translation: CASSLAGRASEQYF.

This clonotype was picked up many times. This sequence joins TRBV27 and TRBJ2-1; D not certain. This CDR3 spans 13 amino acids. CDR1 is MNHEY and CDR2 is SMNVEV in the germline V gene (reference sequence). V lost 0 bases to trimming and J lost 12 bases, with 12 bases between them. The CDR3 sequence is CASSLSWPTGQFF. In nucleotides, the CDR3 is TGTGCCAGCAGTTTATCGTGGCCCACCGGGCAGTTCTTC.

Turning to this clonotype: This probably arose from a read error, given a far larger clone one base away. V is TRBV4-1 and J is TRBJ2-1; D is possibly TRBD1 (6 bases). Trimming pared 4 bases from V and 10 bases from J, leaving 17 bases between. Germline V lookup: CDR1 MGHRA, CDR2 YSYEKL. This CDR3 spans 14 amino acids. The CDR3 is CASSPMLGAYEQFF. DNA of the CDR3: TGCGCCAGCAGCCCTATGTTGGGGGCCTACGAGCAGTTCTTC.

This clonotype was counted at least ten times. V usage is TRBV5-5 and J usage is TRBJ2-4, with D maybe TRBD1 (5 bases). Germline assignment: CDR1 SGHKS and CDR2 YYEKEE (reference sequence). The CDR3 contains 17 residues. Trimming removed 1 base at V and 2 bases at J, with 16 bases between. Written as DNA, the CDR3 is TGTGCCAGCAGCTTGAATCTCGGACATTCGACCAAAAACATTCAGTACTTC. Encoded protein: CASSLNLGHSTKNIQYF.

The sample holds a few counts of this clonotype. The rearrangement links TRBV12-3 or TRBV12-4 to TRBJ1-2; D call uncertain. V was trimmed by 1 base and J by 6 bases, leaving 15 bases between them. The CDR3 covers 15 residues. The CDR3 protein is CASSLGVGRGDGYTF. The DNA for the CDR3 is TGTGCCAGCAGTTTAGGTGTTGGGAGAGGCGATGGCTACACCTTC.

This clonotype has a count of ten or more. The chain is built from TRBV25-1 and TRBJ2-3, with TRBD1 matching over 7 bases. This CDR3 comprises 14 residues. V was pared by 3 bases and J by 2 bases, with 2 bases of the junction left unmatched. Per the germline V gene, CDR1 is MGHDK and CDR2 is SYGVNS. CDR3 protein: CASSDRGITDTQYF. The CDR3 DNA reads as TGTGCCAGCAGTGACAGGGGGATCACAGATACGCAGTATTTT.

Many counts were recorded for this clonotype. This chain connects TRBV11-2 to TRBJ2-4; D possibly corresponds to TRBD2 (5 bases). V lost 4 bases and J 5 bases, leaving 15 bases between the germline ends. The CDR3 consists of 15 residues. The germline V gene encodes CDR1 SGHAT and CDR2 FQNNGV. CDR3 residues: CASSYRGRDENIQYF. CDR3 coding DNA: TGTGCCAGCAGCTATAGAGGACGGGATGAAAACATTCAGTACTTC.

This clonotype was counted ten times or more. The CDR3 loop is CASSPRDSVNTEAFF. The CDR3, as DNA: TGTGCCAGCTCACCACGGGACAGCGTGAACACTGAAGCTTTCTTT. This rearrangement joins TRBV18 to TRBJ1-1; 7 nucleotides align to TRBD1. The J segment lost 0 bases and the V segment lost 1 base, leaving 2 bases of the junction unmatched. The CDR3 extends over 15 amino acids. The germline CDR1 and CDR2 sequences are KGHSH and LQKENI.

This clonotype was picked up many times. The CDR3 DNA is TGTGCCAGTAGTATTTCTAGCGGGGGCTACACAGATACGCAGTATTTT. This translates into CASSISSGGYTDTQYF. This chain links TRBV19 with TRBJ2-3, with 10 bases identical to TRBD2. CDR1 and CDR2 (germline): LNHDA, SQIVND (reference sequence). The CDR3 has 16 residues. J lost 2 bases, V lost 3 bases, and 5 bases had no gene match.

This rearrangement joins TRBV28 to TRBJ2-3; weak D call: TRBD1 (5 bases). CDR3 length: 15 amino acids. V was shortened by 5 bases and J by 4 bases, with 16 bases between the two germline ends. CDR1 is MDHEN and CDR2 is SYDVKM in the germline V gene. Written as DNA, the CDR3 is TGTGCCAGCAGTACCCTTGGGCAGGGTCCAGATACGCAGTATTTT. This translates into CASSTLGQGPDTQYF.

The table lists this clonotype with many counts. The chain combines TRBV11-2 with TRBJ2-7; D may be TRBD1 (6 bases). Germline V gene data show CDR1 as SGHAT and CDR2 as FQNNGV. V was clipped by 5 bases and J by 3 bases, with 17 bases between them. CDR3 length: 15 residues. The CDR3 DNA reads TGTGCCAGCAGCCTCCAGGGGATCGAAGTCTACGAGCAGTACTTC. Encoded protein: CASSLQGIEVYEQYF.

This clonotype appeared many times. The chain carries TRBV29-1 and TRBJ2-1; TRBD2 aligns across 11 bases. Germline CDR1 and CDR2: SQVTM and ANQGSEA. The CDR3 has 14 residues. The V gene end was trimmed by 3 bases and the J gene end by 4 bases; junction bases not matched to a gene: 2. The CDR3 is CSVEVAGGYNEQFF. The CDR3 DNA reads TGCAGCGTTGAGGTAGCGGGAGGGTACAATGAGCAGTTCTTC.

The table lists this clonotype with many counts. The rearrangement links TRBV6-2 or TRBV6-3 to TRBJ1-1; 7 positions match TRBD1. Germline V gives CDR1 MNHEY, CDR2 SVGEGT. V gave up 2 bases and J gave up 0 bases; unmatched junction bases: 3. The CDR3 is 15 residues long. CDR3 region: CASSYEGTVNTEAFF. CDR3 bases: TGTGCCAGCAGTTACGAGGGGACAGTGAACACTGAAGCTTTCTTT.

This CDR3 is CASRGRQTRDRYNEQFF. Here the CDR3 DNA reads TGTGCCAGCAGAGGCCGACAGACCAGAGATCGTTACAATGAGCAGTTCTTC. The chain has TRBV5-3 and TRBJ2-1, with D perhaps TRBD1 (5 bases). TRBV5-3 is designated an ORF whose function remains uncertain. The CDR3 totals 17 residues. The V end lost 8 bases, the J end lost 4 bases, and 25 bases lay between the germline ends.

This clonotype appeared a few times. The J gene is TRBJ2-1, the V gene TRBV27; D possibly corresponds to TRBD2 (5 bases). Trimming took off 4 bases at V and 5 bases at J, with 12 bases between the two ends. Germline assignment: CDR1 MNHEY and CDR2 SMNVEV (reference sequence). This CDR3 is built from 14 residues. The CDR3 nucleotides read TGTGCCAGCAGTTCCCGGACTGACAACAATGAGCAGTTCTTC. Protein: CASSSRTDNNEQFF.

This clonotype was seen ten or more times. The chain has TRBV5-5 and TRBJ2-5; D unclear. The V end lost 4 bases, the J end lost 3 bases, and 7 bases lay between the germline ends. The CDR3 spans 12 residues. CDR1 is SGHKS and CDR2 is YYEKEE in the germline V gene (reference sequence). The CDR3 DNA reads TGTGCCAGCAGCCAGACAAAAGAGACCCAGTACTTC. Its translation is CASSQTKETQYF.

V is TRBV6-2 or TRBV6-3 and J is TRBJ2-7, with 12 bases lining up with TRBD2. Per the germline V gene, CDR1 is MNHEY and CDR2 is SVGEGT. The CDR3 spans 15 residues. J was trimmed by 4 bases and V by 6 bases; bases with no gene match: 7. CDR3 sequence reads: CASRSSGRARYEQYF. CDR3 bases: TGTGCCAGCAGATCTAGCGGGAGGGCCAGGTACGAGCAGTACTTC.

This clonotype was detected many times. V and J are TRBV19 and TRBJ2-6; the match to TRBD2 covers 16 bases. CDR3 length: 22 amino acids. CDR1 and CDR2 from the germline V gene are LNHDA and SQIVND (reference sequence). The ends lost 3 bases at V and 2 bases at J; junction bases unmatched: 13. The chain's CDR3 is CASSIRGTGTSGGAPGANVLTF. DNA for the CDR3: TGTGCCAGTAGTATCCGAGGTACCGGGACTAGCGGGGGGGCACCTGGGGCCAACGTCCTGACTTTC.

The chain links TRBV13 to TRBJ2-7; TRBD2 might be the D (6 bases). This CDR3 spans 14 amino acids. V gave up 3 bases and J gave up 3 bases, with 12 bases separating them. Germline CDR1 and CDR2: PRHDT and FYEKMQ (reference sequence). The CDR3 region is CASSFAGRYYEQYF. The CDR3 DNA reads TGTGCCAGCAGCTTTGCGGGGAGATACTACGAGCAGTACTTC.